This TCR beta chain emerged from a study of T cell responses to AZD1222 COVID-19 vaccine. V lost 1 base and J 4 bases, leaving 10 bases between the germline ends. CDR1 is SNHLY and CDR2 is FYNNEI in the germline V gene. The CDR3 runs to 15 residues. Profiling relied on immunoSEQ multiplex PCR, and the TCRdb table lists in-frame clones only, not all of them. The sample contains about 67,000 clones, around four fifths of which appear only once. The gene calls are TRBV2 and TRBJ2-2; D call uncertain. The specimen comprised peripheral blood, sampled on day 0 of AZD1222 vaccination. The TCR was taken from an adult in good health. CDR3 in amino acids: CASSEVWTLTGELFF. DNA for the CDR3: TGTGCCAGCAGTGAAGTTTGGACCCTCACCGGGGAGCTGTTTTTT.